A single sample is the source of the 5 T cell receptor beta chains below, sequenced in a study of control samples from healthy donors and cancer patients. TCRdb's copy holds only in-frame clones and misses some; the assay was immunoSEQ multiplex PCR. In the table there are about 69,000 clones, 89% of which are singletons. The sequencing sample was made of PBMCs. All receptors come from a man in his sixties with colorectal cancer.

In the case of this clone: This sample also contains other DNA sequences that code for the same CDR3. J is TRBJ2-3 and V is TRBV5-1; tentatively, D is TRBD1 (5 bases). The CDR3 extends over 14 amino acids. V was shortened by 0 bases and J by 0 bases, with 5 bases between the two germline ends. Germline-derived CDR1 and CDR2 are SGHRS and YFSETQ. CDR3 nucleotides: TGCGCCAGCAGCTTGGGACAGAGCACAGATACGCAGTATTTT. It translates to CASSLGQSTDTQYF.

The genes are TRBV18 and TRBJ1-2, with no clear D. The germline V gene encodes CDR1 KGHSH and CDR2 LQKENI. V was cut by 3 bases and J by 6 bases, with 17 bases left in between. CDR3 length: 15 amino acids. The DNA for the CDR3 is TGTGCCAGCTCACCCAACAAAGGCCTGCTCGATGGCTACACCTTC. The encoded protein is CASSPNKGLLDGYTF.

The chain combines TRBV11-3 with TRBJ2-3; 7 bases fit TRBD2. There are 16 residues in the CDR3. Looked up from germline, CDR1 is SGHNT and CDR2 is YENEEA. Unmatched junction bases numbered 3, after V lost 0 bases and J lost 0 bases. The CDR3 protein is CASSLDGRVSTDTQYF. As DNA, the CDR3 is TGTGCCAGCAGCTTAGATGGGAGGGTTAGCACAGATACGCAGTATTTT.

The rearrangement links TRBV7-3 to TRBJ1-2; TRBD1 is a possible D gene (6 bases). Per germline, CDR1 SGHTA and CDR2 FQGTGA. Trimming removed 1 base at V and 2 bases at J, with 11 bases between. CDR3 length: 15 residues. The CDR3 reads CASSLIGTTNYGYTF. CDR3 DNA: TGTGCCAGCAGCTTAATCGGGACAACCAACTATGGCTACACCTTC.

V gene TRBV7-2 combines with J gene TRBJ2-5, with D perhaps TRBD2 (7 bases). V shed 3 bases and J shed 5 bases, with 13 bases lying between them. Germline lookup yields CDR1 SGHTA and CDR2 FQGNSA. This CDR3 region has 14 residues. The CDR3 region has the DNA TGTGCCAGCAGCTTGACGGGGGGCGAGGAGACCCAGTACTTC. This encodes CASSLTGGEETQYF.